This T cell receptor (beta chain) emerged from a study of human T cells and chemical hapten exposure (dated by TCRdb to about 2021). In the study overall: For sensitization, 2% DPC in acetone was applied to a roughly 2 cm by roughly 2 cm area of upper inner arm skin. Weekly therapeutic DPC doses were additionally applied to the scalp of patients throughout the approximately 25-week study period. Patch testing was performed on the upper back with Finn chambers containing 0.01% DPC, and the patch tests were scored after 6 days according to International Contact Dermatitis Research Group standards. The mostly female patient cohort included alopecia areata with under or over 50% scalp involvement, alopecia totalis and alopecia universalis. The libraries were sequenced as a pool, and the TCR yield per sample differed mostly because of small variations in library volumes within the pool. The study tracked peripheral blood TCR repertoire changes in vivo during primary and secondary sensitization to the hapten diphenylcyclopropenone (DPC) in alopecia patients. Blood was sampled from patients pre-sensitization (week 0) and at 2, 6 and about 24 weeks after DPC sensitization. Under 30 alopecia patients gave blood for TCR sequencing at one to four time points (pre-sensitization, 2, 6 and 24 weeks).

Library preparation was by RACE. Sequencing was performed on a NextSeq 500. During library preparation, unique molecular identifiers were attached to individual cDNA molecules so that TCRs could be counted quantitatively and reproducibly. From each blood RNA sample, both TCR alpha and TCR beta chains were sequenced. On the study's bioinformatics: A median of about 89,000 TCRs per sample was observed, with a range of 23,224 to 690,600. V, J and CDR3 annotation of the TCR reads was performed with the Decombinator software suite. For the PS versus PT1 abundance plots, all samples were subsampled to the same number of TCRs (28,000). TCRs were defined as expanded if absent before sensitization and observed at least eight times at the 2-week time point. TCRdb reworked the public reads: Q25 trimming with fastp, MiXCR clone assembly, productive beta chains retained. CDR3 protein sequences are deduplicated, and each keeps its most common genes and DNA. None of the V and J calls come from the authors' own analysis; TCRdb made them. This sample comprises roughly 100,000 distinct CDR3 sequences, approximately 9.9% of them detected only once. 3.6% of the sample is held by the ten biggest clonotypes.

The time point label of this sample denotes: pre-sensitization, week 0. The treatment or condition label corresponds to: therapeutic diphenylcyclopropenone sensitization with weekly scalp DPC. At each patch-test visit, blood was drawn before the patch test was applied. Eligible patients were aged 18 to 70, diagnosed with alopecia, deemed suitable for DPC therapy, and excluded if pregnant. Total RNA was extracted from unfractionated whole blood that had been collected in Tempus Blood RNA tubes. There are a few counts of this clonotype. The specificity of this receptor is unknown. No base quality information exists; no much larger clone differs at one position. The investigation overall reported the following: Expanded TCRs formed significantly more large CDR3 similarity clusters than pre-sensitization or healthy control sets, consistent with antigen-driven responses. Alopecia, a presumed autoimmune disease, was present in all patients, so the immune response of the patients might differ from that of healthy individuals. The number of TCRs above 1 in 1000 frequency did not change with DPC sensitization; there was no evidence of global repertoire structure alterations. Repeated subsampling changed both the strength of the expansion versus patch-test correlation and the threshold at which that correlation became significant. The number of PT1 expanded TCRs positively correlated with patch test score, significant at thresholds 8, 16 and 32 but not 4.

The germline V gene (reference sequence) sets CDR1 to DFQATT and CDR2 to SNEGSKA. The CDR3 measures 13 amino acids from cysteine to phenylalanine. Only the CDR3 part of the read is kept: 39 bases, read in frame from the first base. Between the V and J ends, shortened by 5 bases and 3 bases respectively, the junction contains 14 bases. Recombination connected TRBV20-1 to TRBJ2-7; the D call is possibly TRBD1 or TRBD2, each sharing 5 bases. Source: whole blood, taken in connection with sensitization to the hapten diphenylcyclopropenone (DPC). The receptor was isolated from a woman aged 40-49 years with alopecia areata. Some clones in this sample may be carry-over from other donors' samples. At the DNA level, the sequence is TGCAGTGCTGAGGGGCCAGGCAGCTACGAGCAGTACTTC. Protein translation: CSAEGPGSYEQYF.